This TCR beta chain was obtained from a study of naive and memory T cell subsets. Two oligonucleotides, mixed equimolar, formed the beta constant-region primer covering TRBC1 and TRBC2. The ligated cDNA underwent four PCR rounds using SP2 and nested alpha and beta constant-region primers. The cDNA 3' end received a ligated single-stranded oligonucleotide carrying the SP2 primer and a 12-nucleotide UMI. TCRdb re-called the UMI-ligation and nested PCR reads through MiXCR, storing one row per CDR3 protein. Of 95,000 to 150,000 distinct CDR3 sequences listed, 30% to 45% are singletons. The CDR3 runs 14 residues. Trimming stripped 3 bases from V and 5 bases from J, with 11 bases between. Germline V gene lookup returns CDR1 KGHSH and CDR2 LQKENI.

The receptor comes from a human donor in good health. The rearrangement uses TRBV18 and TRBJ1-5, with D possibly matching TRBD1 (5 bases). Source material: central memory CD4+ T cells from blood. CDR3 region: CASSPFRGDQPQHF. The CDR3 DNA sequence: TGTGCCAGCTCACCTTTCCGGGGGGATCAGCCCCAGCATTTT.